This T cell receptor (beta chain) was sequenced during a study of T-cell reconstitution after alpha-beta-depleted transplantation in children. This clonotype showed up many times. CDR3 length: 15 residues. Germline V gene sequence: CDR1 DFQATT, CDR2 SNEGSKA (reference sequence). Deletions cut 1 base from V and 0 bases from J, with 10 bases between. For TCRbeta, the library was prepared with unique molecular identifiers. From the PCR reads, TCRdb called clonotypes with MiXCR, one entry per CDR3 protein. The data hold around 370,000 distinct CDR3 sequences, with 15% to 20% observed a single time. This chain joins TRBV20-1 and TRBJ2-1; TRBD2 is a possible D gene (6 bases). The source is a male patient between 2 and 9 years old who had a stem cell transplant for acute lymphoblastic leukemia, so the T cells may come from the graft donor. The source material was PBMCs, mostly from graft donor cells, sampled 360 days after TCRalphabeta/CD19-depleted stem cell transplant. This CDR3 reads CSARGLGTSYNEQFF. The DNA for the CDR3 is TGCAGTGCTAGAGGACTAGGGACCTCCTACAATGAGCAGTTCTTC.